This TCR beta chain was sequenced during a study of T cell repertoires in cytomegalovirus infection. Comment on this clonotype: Its antigen is not identified.

V was clipped by 0 bases and J by 6 bases, with 20 bases between them. CDR1 is MNHEY, CDR2 SMNVEV, per germline (reference sequence). The CDR3 runs 17 residues. TCRdb re-analysed the reads in MiXCR, keeping a single row per CDR3 protein. Of about 220,000 distinct CDR3 sequences listed, 38% are singletons. The material sequenced was CD8+ T cells from cultured PBMCs, taken from culture after CMV antigen stimulation. This TCR was recovered from a human donor in good health (CMV status not recorded). Some clones in this sample may be carry-over from other donors' samples. The chain couples TRBV27 to TRBJ1-2; D perhaps matches TRBD1 (6 bases). The CDR3 region has the DNA TGTGCCAGCAGTTTATCGGGGTGGACAGTCGAACTGGATGGCTACACCTTC. Encoded protein: CASSLSGWTVELDGYTF.